This T cell receptor (beta chain) derives from a study of T cell responses to AZD1222 COVID-19 vaccine. Overall study results and limits: Reportedly, nearly half of unique spike TCRs recognized epitopes outside B.1.351/B.1.1.7 mutations. Females outnumbered males among donors, who were mostly white British; clonal diversity was possibly underestimated. Only a handful of AZD1222 recipients, roughly six in all, had baseline seropositivity. An increase in Spike-specific TCR breadth and depth was observed after two AZD1222 doses.

Assay used: immunoSEQ multiplex PCR; TCRdb lists only in-frame clones, some missing. This table holds 110,000 to 150,000 clones, around nine tenths found once. Comment on this clone: The target antigen is unknown.

The CDR3 has 14 amino acids. Germline V gene sequence: CDR1 SNHLY, CDR2 FYNNEI. Germline trimming cut 9 bases from V and 2 bases from J; bases unmatched to any gene: 8. This clonotype originated in an adult in good health. The rearrangement uses TRBV2 and TRBJ2-7; 9 bases fit TRBD1. Specimen: peripheral blood, collected on day 0 of AZD1222 vaccination. The CDR3 DNA reads TGTGCCAGGGAGAAGCGGACAGGGGCCTACGAGCAGTACTTC. Translation: CAREKRTGAYEQYF.